This TCR beta chain was sequenced for a study of cytomegalovirus exposure and HLA in healthy donors. Study-wide points: The classifier was said to identify cytomegalovirus status with high specificity and sensitivity. Most TCR sequences proved rare, with some public TCRs found in many donors. The investigators catalogued 150 or so TCR beta chains as cytomegalovirus-associated.

Germline lookup yields CDR1 MNHEY and CDR2 SMNVEV (reference sequence). The ends lost 4 bases at V and 5 bases at J; junction bases unmatched: 6. CDR3 length: 15 amino acids. With regard to this clone: Its antigen is currently unknown.

The method was immunoSEQ multiplex PCR; TCRdb's version includes in-frame clones alone and lacks a portion of them. The sample holds around 130,000 clones, about 88% seen once. Sequencing was performed on PBMCs. The chain employs TRBV27 and TRBJ2-1, with TRBD2 matching 9 bases. The sequence was collected from a young man in good health and CMV-seronegative. CDR3 coding DNA: TGTGCCAGCAGTTCTAGCCGGACTAGCGACAATGAGCAGTTCTTC. Amino acid sequence: CASSSSRTSDNEQFF.